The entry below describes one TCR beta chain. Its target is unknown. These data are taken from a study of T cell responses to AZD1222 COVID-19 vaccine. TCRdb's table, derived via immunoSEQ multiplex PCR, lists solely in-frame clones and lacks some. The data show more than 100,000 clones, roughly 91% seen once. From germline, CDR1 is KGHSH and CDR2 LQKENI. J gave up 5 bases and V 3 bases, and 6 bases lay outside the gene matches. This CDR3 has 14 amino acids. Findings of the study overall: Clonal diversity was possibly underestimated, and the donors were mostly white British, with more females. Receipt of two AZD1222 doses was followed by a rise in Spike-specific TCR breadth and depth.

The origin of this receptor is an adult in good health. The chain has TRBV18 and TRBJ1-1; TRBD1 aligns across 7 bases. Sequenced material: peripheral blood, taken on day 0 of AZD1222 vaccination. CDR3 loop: CASSPRGSGTEAFF. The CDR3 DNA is TGTGCCAGCTCACCCAGGGGGTCCGGGACTGAAGCTTTCTTT.